This TCR beta chain emerged from a study of CD8+CD57+ T cells in acquired aplastic anemia. Before being chosen for sequencing, patients had shown CD8+CD57+ cell expansion by flow cytometry. Everyone among the patients had severe acquired aplastic anemia. V lost 4 bases, J lost 4 bases, and 10 bases stayed unmatched. The germline V gene has CDR1 SGHRS and CDR2 YFSETQ. CDR3 length: 15 residues. TCR beta VDJ and CDR3 were profiled, and genomic DNA was the template. MiXCR, run by TCRdb on the reads, gives a single entry per CDR3 protein. The sample yields roughly 200,000 distinct CDR3 sequences, more than 60% seen once.

V and J are TRBV5-1 and TRBJ2-5; 7 bases match TRBD2. The sequencing input was sorted CD4+, CD8+, or CD8+CD57+ T cells (not recorded which) from PBMCs. This TCR was sampled from a human donor with aplastic anemia. Here the CDR3 reads CASSQQAGLLETQYF. CDR3 nucleotide sequence: TGCGCCAGCAGCCAACAAGCGGGACTGTTAGAGACCCAGTACTTC.